The rows below give T cell receptor beta chains drawn from one sample of a study of Ad26.COV2.S vaccination and SARS-CoV-2 variants. TCRdb's table, derived via immunoSEQ multiplex PCR, lists solely in-frame clones and lacks some. The table has about 480,000 clones, around nine tenths seen once. The sample consisted of peripheral blood, taken in a trial of Ad26.COV2.S vaccine versus placebo. Receptors originate from a person aged 18-60 years who received the Ad26.COV2.S COVID-19 vaccine or a placebo. Both conserved end residues are part of each CDR3. The D gene is left open where the match is weak. A clone size is listed for some rows: how often the clone was seen (once, few, many), or a class if it is expanded.

j_call: TRBJ2-4
d_call: NA
v_call: TRBV20-1
clone_size: NA
cdr3_aa: CSASSGAARGIQYF
cdr3_nt: TGCAGTGCTAGTTCGGGGGCCGCCCGGGGCATTCAGTACTTC

j_call: TRBJ2-3
d_call: NA
v_call: TRBV30
clone_size: NA
cdr3_aa: CAWSVDRGSDTQYF
cdr3_nt: TGTGCCTGGAGTGTTGACAGAGGATCAGATACGCAGTATTTT

j_call: TRBJ1-5
d_call: NA
v_call: TRBV19
clone_size: NA
cdr3_aa: CASSTPARGGDQPQHF
cdr3_nt: TGTGCCAGTAGTACCCCAGCTCGGGGAGGGGATCAGCCCCAGCATTTT

j_call: TRBJ1-6
d_call: NA
v_call: TRBV6-5
clone_size: NA
cdr3_aa: CASSYSGGRSPLHF
cdr3_nt: TGTGCCAGCAGTTACTCTGGAGGGCGCTCACCCCTCCACTTT

j_call: TRBJ1-5
d_call: NA
v_call: TRBV5-1
clone_size: NA
cdr3_aa: CASSLAGNQPQHF
cdr3_nt: TGCGCCAGCAGCTTGGCGGGCAATCAGCCCCAGCATTTT

j_call: TRBJ1-1
d_call: TRBD1
v_call: TRBV7-2
clone_size: NA
cdr3_aa: CASSRPGQKAFF
cdr3_nt: TGTGCCAGCAGCCGACCGGGACAGAAAGCTTTCTTT

j_call: TRBJ2-5
d_call: NA
v_call: TRBV11-1
clone_size: NA
cdr3_aa: CASSRRDPAVETQYF
cdr3_nt: TGTGCCAGCAGCCGGAGGGACCCGGCGGTGGAGACCCAGTACTTC

j_call: TRBJ2-5
d_call: TRBD2
v_call: TRBV2
clone_size: once
cdr3_aa: CASIGGAGVGETQYF
cdr3_nt: TGTGCCAGCATCGGCGGGGCGGGAGTGGGAGAGACCCAGTACTTC

j_call: TRBJ1-4
d_call: NA
v_call: TRBV7-2
clone_size: NA
cdr3_aa: CASSPEAGTEKLFF
cdr3_nt: TGTGCCAGCAGCCCGGAGGCAGGGACTGAAAAACTGTTTTTT

j_call: TRBJ2-3
d_call: NA
v_call: TRBV30
clone_size: NA
cdr3_aa: CAWSGRDGSTDTQYF
cdr3_nt: TGTGCCTGGAGTGGCCGGGACGGTAGCACAGATACGCAGTATTTT

j_call: TRBJ2-1
d_call: TRBD2
v_call: TRBV19
clone_size: NA
cdr3_aa: CASSIYSGRVYEQFF
cdr3_nt: TGTGCCAGTAGTATTTACAGCGGGAGGGTCTATGAGCAGTTCTTC

j_call: TRBJ2-5
d_call: NA
v_call: TRBV5-4
clone_size: once
cdr3_aa: CASSLEVPGETQYF
cdr3_nt: TGTGCCAGCAGCTTGGAAGTTCCGGGAGAGACCCAGTACTTC

j_call: TRBJ2-3
d_call: TRBD1
v_call: TRBV6-2/TRBV6-3
clone_size: NA
cdr3_aa: CASSSGTGRRSTDTQYF
cdr3_nt: TGTGCCAGCAGTTCCGGGACAGGGAGGAGGAGCACAGATACGCAGTATTTT

j_call: TRBJ1-3
d_call: NA
v_call: TRBV9
clone_size: NA
cdr3_aa: CASSVRGTMGGTIYF
cdr3_nt: TGTGCCAGCAGCGTACGGGGGACGATGGGTGGAACCATATATTTT

j_call: TRBJ1-5
d_call: NA
v_call: TRBV10-3
clone_size: NA
cdr3_aa: CATRQGLNQPQHF
cdr3_nt: TGTGCCACCCGACAAGGCCTAAATCAGCCCCAGCATTTT

j_call: TRBJ2-1
d_call: TRBD1
v_call: TRBV7-6
clone_size: NA
cdr3_aa: CASSPNPGQPSNEQFF
cdr3_nt: TGTGCCAGCAGCCCCAATCCGGGACAGCCAAGCAATGAGCAGTTCTTC

j_call: TRBJ2-5
d_call: NA
v_call: TRBV5-4
clone_size: NA
cdr3_aa: CASSGVPPETQYF
cdr3_nt: TGTGCCAGCTCCGGGGTTCCCCCAGAGACCCAGTACTTC

j_call: TRBJ1-3
d_call: NA
v_call: TRBV28
clone_size: NA
cdr3_aa: CASSFGGNRGNTIYF
cdr3_nt: TGTGCCAGCAGTTTTGGCGGGAATAGAGGAAACACCATATATTTT

j_call: TRBJ2-1
d_call: NA
v_call: TRBV2
clone_size: NA
cdr3_aa: CASSLQGAFSYNEQFF
cdr3_nt: TGTGCCAGCAGCTTACAAGGGGCCTTCTCCTACAATGAGCAGTTCTTC

j_call: TRBJ1-1
d_call: NA
v_call: TRBV5-1
clone_size: NA
cdr3_aa: CASSLRTKNTEAFF
cdr3_nt: TGCGCCAGCAGCCTGCGGACCAAGAACACTGAAGCTTTCTTT

j_call: TRBJ2-1
d_call: NA
v_call: TRBV5-1
clone_size: NA
cdr3_aa: CASSLLAGNYNEQFF
cdr3_nt: TGCGCCAGCAGCTTACTCGCGGGCAACTACAATGAGCAGTTCTTC

j_call: TRBJ2-5
d_call: NA
v_call: TRBV7-3
clone_size: once
cdr3_aa: CASSLTGVQETQYF
cdr3_nt: TGTGCCAGCAGCTTAACCGGGGTTCAAGAGACCCAGTACTTC

j_call: TRBJ1-2
d_call: NA
v_call: TRBV11-2
clone_size: NA
cdr3_aa: CASSPDGAGEGYGYTF
cdr3_nt: TGTGCCAGCAGCCCCGACGGGGCCGGGGAGGGCTATGGCTACACCTTC

j_call: TRBJ1-3
d_call: TRBD1
v_call: TRBV9
clone_size: NA
cdr3_aa: CASSPGGTGVGNTIYF
cdr3_nt: TGTGCCAGCAGCCCCGGGGGGACAGGGGTCGGAAACACCATATATTTT